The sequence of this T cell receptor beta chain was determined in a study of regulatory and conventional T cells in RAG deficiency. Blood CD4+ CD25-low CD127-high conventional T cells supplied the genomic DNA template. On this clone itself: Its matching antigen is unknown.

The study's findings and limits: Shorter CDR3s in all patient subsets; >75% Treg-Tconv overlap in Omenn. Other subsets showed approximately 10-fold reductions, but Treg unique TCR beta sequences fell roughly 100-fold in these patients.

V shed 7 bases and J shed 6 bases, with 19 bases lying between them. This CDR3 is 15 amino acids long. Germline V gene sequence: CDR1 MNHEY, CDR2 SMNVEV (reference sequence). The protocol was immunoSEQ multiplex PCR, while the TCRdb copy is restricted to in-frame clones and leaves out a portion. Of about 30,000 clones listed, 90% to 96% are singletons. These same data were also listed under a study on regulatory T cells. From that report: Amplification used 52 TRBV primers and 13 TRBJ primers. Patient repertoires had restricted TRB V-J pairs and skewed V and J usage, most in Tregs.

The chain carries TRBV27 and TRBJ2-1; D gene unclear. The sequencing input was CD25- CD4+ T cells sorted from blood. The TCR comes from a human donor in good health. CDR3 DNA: TGTGCCAGCACTAAGTTTTATAATGGTCTCAATGAGCAGTTCTTC. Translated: CASTKFYNGLNEQFF.